This T cell receptor (beta chain) derives from a study of T cell responses to AZD1222 COVID-19 vaccine. The study, taken as a whole, reports: Recipients of AZD1222 seropositive at baseline numbered only five or six. Unmutated regions of variants are reportedly targeted by nearly half of spike-specific TCRs. Among the donors, most were white British and more were female, and clonal diversity was possibly underestimated.

Both about-4-week and about-12-week second-dose recipients were combined. TCRdb's table, derived via immunoSEQ multiplex PCR, lists solely in-frame clones and lacks some. The repertoire holds 90,000 to 100,000 clones, with 70% to 85% as singletons. Worth noting for this clone: Antigen: not known.

The sequencing here drew on peripheral blood, taken 28 days after the second AZD1222 dose. The sequence was obtained from an adult who received the AZD1222 COVID-19 vaccine.

The CDR3 loop is CASSPPIRQGSQPQHF. CDR3 nucleotide sequence: TGTGCCAGCAGTCCACCAATTCGACAGGGGAGTCAGCCCCAGCATTTT. The V gene is TRBV2, the J gene TRBJ1-5, with 8 bases matching TRBD1. The CDR3 has 16 residues. Germline trimming cut 5 bases from V and 6 bases from J; bases unmatched to any gene: 12. Germline V gene data show CDR1 as SNHLY and CDR2 as FYNNEI.